The source of this TCR beta chain is a study of cytomegalovirus exposure and HLA in healthy donors. Both 60 Vbeta primers and 13 Jbeta primers went into the PCR. The assay was immunoSEQ multiplex PCR, and TCRdb's table has in-frame clones only and misses some. The sample yields 150,000 or so clones, around 80% seen once. The germline V gene has CDR1 GTSNPN and CDR2 SVGIG (reference sequence). Trimming cost V 4 bases and J 1 base, with 14 bases left between them. The length of the CDR3 is 14 residues. The receptor's source is a male donor in good health and CMV-seropositive. This chain uses TRBV30 with TRBJ2-7; possible D gene TRBD1, 6 bases. Sequencing input: PBMCs. DNA for the CDR3: TGTGCCTGGACTTCCGGGACATTGTCCTACGAGCAGTACTTC. Its translation is CAWTSGTLSYEQYF.